A single sample is the source of the 4 T cell receptor beta chains below, sequenced in a study of blood T cell repertoires in COVID-19. Profiled with immunoSEQ multiplex PCR; TCRdb holds only in-frame clones, not every one. The sample consists of fewer than 130,000 clones, over 60% of them appearing once. Sequenced material: peripheral blood. Every receptor here comes from an elderly woman with active or convalescent COVID-19.

The chain uses TRBV30 and TRBJ1-2; D gene ambiguous. Trimming took 3 bases from V and 12 from J, leaving 20 bases between them. Germline CDR1 and CDR2: GTSNPN and SVGIG (reference sequence). This CDR3 comprises 13 residues. The CDR3 loop reads CAWRGTTGTSDTF. The CDR3 DNA sequence: TGTGCCTGGAGGGGTACAACGGGTACATCCGACACCTTC.

The chain recombines TRBV18 with TRBJ2-5; 13 nucleotides match TRBD2. The V segment lost 4 bases and the J segment 5 bases; nucleotides outside the gene matches: 7. CDR3 length: 16 residues. Looked up from germline, CDR1 is KGHSH and CDR2 is LQKENI. The CDR3 nucleotides are TGTGCCAGCTCACTCTGGACTAGCGGGAGCTATGAGACCCAGTACTTC. Translated, it gives CASSLWTSGSYETQYF.

The chain couples TRBV12-3 or TRBV12-4 to TRBJ2-3; 8 positions agree with TRBD2. The CDR3 loop spans 13 amino acids. Trimming removed 6 bases from V and 1 base from J; junction bases left unmatched: 0. The CDR3 loop reads CASSGRGTDTQYF. CDR3 sequence (DNA): TGTGCCAGCAGCGGGAGGGGCACAGATACGCAGTATTTT.

This rearrangement joins TRBV7-9 to TRBJ1-1; 7 bases line up with TRBD1. The CDR3 is 18 amino acids. In germline, CDR1 is SEHNR, CDR2 FQNEAQ (reference sequence). The V segment lost 5 bases and the J segment 1 base; nucleotides outside the gene matches: 16. CDR3 nucleotides: TGTGCCAGCAGCCCTTATTTACGCCCACAGGGGTCGAACACTGAAGCTTTCTTT. This sequence encodes CASSPYLRPQGSNTEAFF.